Listed below are T cell receptor beta chains from one sample, sequenced in a study of CD8+ T cells in alopecia areata. Sequencing was performed with immunoSEQ multiplex PCR; in TCRdb, only in-frame clones are kept and a portion is missing. This table has 200,000 to 250,000 clones, over 60% appearing once. Sequenced here: CD4+ T cells sorted from blood, sampled at week 4, from a patient treated with tofacitinib. The receptors derive from a human donor with alopecia areata. CDR3s include the opening cysteine and the closing phenylalanine or tryptophan. The D gene is left open where the match is weak. Clone size appears in some rows only: once, few, many, or a class for an expanded clone.

TRBV7-2	.	TRBD1	TRBJ2-5	13	TGTGCCAGCAGCTCGACAGGGGGGGGGACCCAGTACTTC	CASSSTGGGTQYF
TRBV19	.	.	TRBJ1-2	13	TGTGCCAGTAGTGGGCAGGGAAACCTTGGCTACACCTTC	CASSGQGNLGYTF
TRBV4-3	.	TRBD1	TRBJ2-7	15	TGCGCCAGCAGCCAAATGGGACAGGGGGCGCCCGAGCAGTACTTC	CASSQMGQGAPEQYF
TRBV30	.	.	TRBJ2-7	13	TGTGCCTGGAGTGTGGGGGGCATCTACGAGCAGTACTTC	CAWSVGGIYEQYF
TRBV29-1	.	.	TRBJ2-1	12	TGCAGCGTTGAGGACACCTACAATGAGCAGTTCTTC	CSVEDTYNEQFF
TRBV29-1	.	TRBD2	TRBJ2-4	16	TGCAGCGCCCGAACTAGCGGGGGGTTAGCCAAAAACATTCAGTACTTC	CSARTSGGLAKNIQYF
TRBV5-6	.	.	TRBJ2-1	15	TGTGCCAGCAGCGGCGGTACGATCGCCTACAATGAGCAGTTCTTC	CASSGGTIAYNEQFF
TRBV29-1	.	.	TRBJ1-1	12	TGCAGCGTACTCTCGACGGGGACTGAAGCTTTCTTT	CSVLSTGTEAFF
TRBV7-2	.	TRBD1	TRBJ1-2	14	TGTGCCAGCAGCCCACAGCAGGGGGCGGTTGGCTACACCTTC	CASSPQQGAVGYTF
TRBV5-6	.	.	TRBJ2-5	11	TGTGCCAGCAGCTTGGCAGGGAGCCAGTACTTC	CASSLAGSQYF
TRBV29-1	few	.	TRBJ2-3	14	TGCAGCGTTGAAGGCCAGATTGGGGGGGATACGCAGTATTTT	CSVEGQIGGDTQYF
TRBV4-1	.	TRBD2	TRBJ2-1	17	TGCGCCAGCAGCCAAGGGCGAGCTAGCGGGGGGGGTAATGAGCAGTTCTTC	CASSQGRASGGGNEQFF
TRBV5-4	.	.	TRBJ1-5	15	TGTGCCAGCAGCCCTGGGCCATCAAGCAATCAGCCCCAGCATTTT	CASSPGPSSNQPQHF
TRBV2	.	.	TRBJ1-2	13	TGTGCCAGCAGTCAACTCTCAGAGACAGGCTACACCTTC	CASSQLSETGYTF
TRBV7-2	few	TRBD1	TRBJ1-1	12	TGTGCCAGCACCAGGGGGGGTGTCGGGGCTTTCTTT	CASTRGGVGAFF
TRBV27	.	.	TRBJ1-2	13	TGTGCCAGCAGTTTCACAGGGACCTATGGCTACACCTTC	CASSFTGTYGYTF
TRBV9	.	.	TRBJ2-1	17	TGTGCCAGCAGCCCCCAGACCGACTTGCTAACCTACAATGAGCAGTTCTTC	CASSPQTDLLTYNEQFF
TRBV9	.	.	TRBJ2-5	15	TGTGCCAGCAGCCCCCGGTCGATAATGGGAGAGACCCAGTACTTC	CASSPRSIMGETQYF
TRBV19	once	TRBD1	TRBJ1-1	15	TGTGCCAGTAGTGTCACAGGGGGCAGTGACGCTGAAGCTTTCTTT	CASSVTGGSDAEAFF
TRBV4-1	.	.	TRBJ1-1	14	TGCGCCAGCAGCCAGCCTTCCCGGAGTGCTGAAGCTTTCTTT	CASSQPSRSAEAFF
TRBV2	.	.	TRBJ1-5	14	TGTGCCAGCTCCTATACCCTTAGCAATCAGCCCCAGCATTTT	CASSYTLSNQPQHF
TRBV2	.	.	TRBJ1-2	15	TGTGCCAGCAGTGAAGCGTGGACAGCAAACTATGGCTACACCTTC	CASSEAWTANYGYTF
TRBV7-2	.	TRBD2	TRBJ2-5	13	TGTGCCTCGCGCCCAGCGGGGCAAGAGACCCAGTACTTC	CASRPAGQETQYF
TRBV10-3	.	.	TRBJ2-5	13	TGTGCCACCGTCCCACCCTCTGGGGAGACCCAGTACTTC	CATVPPSGETQYF
TRBV2	.	.	TRBJ1-5	14	TGTGCCAGCAGGGGACTGAATAGCAATCAGCCCCAGCATTTT	CASRGLNSNQPQHF
TRBV27	.	.	TRBJ2-7	14	TGTGCCAGCAGTCGGGATCTGAGTTCCTACGAGCAGTACTTC	CASSRDLSSYEQYF
TRBV27	.	.	TRBJ1-1	15	TGTGCCAGCAGTTTATCGATACGTTTGAACGCTGAAGCTTTCTTT	CASSLSIRLNAEAFF
TRBV7-2	.	TRBD2	TRBJ2-1	15	TGTGCCAGCAGCTTAGAACTAGCGGGTTACAATGAGCAGTTCTTC	CASSLELAGYNEQFF
TRBV9	.	.	TRBJ2-7	16	TGTGCCAGCAGCGTAGGGGGATCAGGTTCGCACTACGAGCAGTACTTC	CASSVGGSGSHYEQYF
TRBV5-6	.	.	TRBJ1-5	14	TGTGCCAGCAGCTTGGCCGGGGGGAATCAGCCCCAGCATTTT	CASSLAGGNQPQHF
TRBV5-1	few	.	TRBJ1-2	15	TGCGCCAGCAGACCGGAACCTTTAGCTAACTATGGCTACACCTTC	CASRPEPLANYGYTF
TRBV29-1	.	.	TRBJ2-7	13	TGCAGCGTTGCCGACCCCAGTACGTACGAGCAGTACTTC	CSVADPSTYEQYF
TRBV29-1	.	TRBD1	TRBJ2-7	15	TGCAGCGTTGTCCTCCGGGACAGGGCAACCTACGAGCAGTACTTC	CSVVLRDRATYEQYF
TRBV7-2	.	.	TRBJ1-5	13	TGTGCCAGCAGCTTCGGGGACAATCAGCCCCAGCATTTT	CASSFGDNQPQHF
TRBV5-4	.	.	TRBJ2-5	14	TGTGCCAGCAGCTTGGGCCAAGGGGGAGAGACCCAGTACTTC	CASSLGQGGETQYF
TRBV19	few	.	TRBJ2-6	15	TGTGCCAGTAGTATCGGGTTGCGGGGGGCCAACGTCCTGACTTTC	CASSIGLRGANVLTF
TRBV11-2	few	TRBD1	TRBJ1-2	13	TGTGCCAGCAGCTCGGGACAGAACTATGGCTACACCTTC	CASSSGQNYGYTF
TRBV7-2	.	.	TRBJ2-3	14	TGTGCCAGCAGCTTCCCCCCCCTAGCAGATACGCAGTATTTT	CASSFPPLADTQYF
TRBV19	.	TRBD2	TRBJ2-3	14	TGTGCCAGTATCGATGGGAGGGACACAGATACGCAGTATTTT	CASIDGRDTDTQYF
TRBV5-1	.	.	TRBJ1-2	14	TGCGCCAGCAGCTTGGGAGAGGGAGCGAGTGGCTACACCTTC	CASSLGEGASGYTF
TRBV5-6	.	TRBD2	TRBJ2-7	18	TGTGCCAGCAGCTTGGCCGGGCTAGCGGGGGACAGCTCCTACGAGCAGTACTTC	CASSLAGLAGDSSYEQYF